Listed below are T cell receptor beta chains from one sample, sequenced in a study of shared clonotypes between healthy human individuals. Clones were sequenced by immunoSEQ multiplex PCR, and TCRdb holds only the in-frame ones, with some missing. The sample lists 450,000 to 600,000 clones, around 80% seen once, with approximately 12% in the top ten. Material for sequencing was PBMCs. Receptor source: a woman in her 40s in good health. Some clones in this sample may be carry-over from other donors' samples. The CDR3 runs from the conserved cysteine through the conserved F or W. D genes are given only for firm matches. Only part of the rows carry a size: once, few, many, or a class if the clone is expanded.

clone size | D gene | J gene | V gene | CDR3 protein | CDR3 DNA
. | . | TRBJ1-1 | TRBV18 | CASSLFAGARAEAFF | TGTGCCAGCTCACTCTTTGCAGGGGCGCGGGCTGAAGCTTTCTTT
. | TRBD1 | TRBJ2-7 | TRBV7-3 | CASSLGQGANEQYF | TGTGCCAGCAGCCTGGGACAGGGGGCGAACGAGCAGTACTTC
. | . | TRBJ1-1 | TRBV30 | CAWGTGRTEAFF | TGTGCCTGGGGAACAGGGCGAACTGAAGCTTTCTTT
. | TRBD2 | TRBJ2-1 | TRBV2 | CASTERTSGRNEQFF | TGTGCCAGCACCGAGAGGACTAGCGGGAGGAATGAGCAGTTCTTC
. | . | TRBJ2-7 | TRBV2 | CASSADFDYEQYF | TGTGCCAGCAGTGCGGATTTTGACTACGAGCAGTACTTC
. | TRBD2 | TRBJ2-1 | TRBV5-4 | CASQGREGGREQFF | TGTGCCAGCCAAGGGCGGGAGGGCGGTCGGGAGCAGTTCTTC
few | TRBD2 | TRBJ2-2 | TRBV4-1 | CASSQGSGRATGELFF | TGCGCCAGCAGCCAGGGTAGCGGGAGGGCCACCGGGGAGCTGTTTTTT
. | . | TRBJ2-6 | TRBV19 | CASSISRTGLIGSGANVLTF | TGTGCCAGTAGTATTTCTCGGACAGGACTAATCGGATCTGGGGCCAACGTCCTGACTTTC
many | TRBD1 | TRBJ2-2 | TRBV5-1 | CASRRDRGGTGELFF | TGCGCCAGCAGAAGGGACAGAGGTGGGACCGGGGAGCTGTTTTTT
. | TRBD2 | TRBJ2-1 | TRBV6-4 | CASSDRGEGFNEQFF | TGTGCCAGCAGTGACCGGGGGGAGGGGTTCAATGAGCAGTTCTTC
. | TRBD2 | TRBJ2-1 | TRBV29-1 | CSVRDSGDSYNEQFF | TGCAGCGTTCGGGATAGCGGGGACTCCTACAATGAGCAGTTCTTC
. | TRBD1 | TRBJ1-2 | TRBV2 | CASSEVRGNYGYTF | TGTGCCAGCAGTGAGGTCAGGGGGAACTATGGCTACACCTTC
once | TRBD2 | TRBJ2-7 | TRBV4-2 | CASSQPSGSYIHEQYF | TGTGCCAGCAGCCAACCTAGCGGGAGTTATATCCACGAGCAGTACTTC
. | TRBD1 | TRBJ1-1 | TRBV6-6 | CASSYQGAWAEAFF | TGTGCCAGCAGTTATCAGGGGGCTTGGGCTGAAGCTTTCTTT
. | . | TRBJ2-7 | TRBV29-1 | CSVEGVGRRYEQYF | TGCAGCGTTGAGGGAGTGGGTAGGCGCTACGAGCAGTACTTC
. | . | TRBJ1-2 | TRBV7-9 | CASSRRLLYGYTF | TGTGCCAGCAGCCGTAGACTGCTGTATGGCTACACCTTC
few | . | TRBJ2-3 | TRBV11-2 | CASSAMAAGTDTQYF | TGTGCCAGCAGCGCAATGGCCGCGGGCACAGATACGCAGTATTTT
many | . | TRBJ1-1 | TRBV28 | CASRRWGENTEAFF | TGTGCCAGCAGAAGGTGGGGGGAGAACACTGAAGCTTTCTTT
. | TRBD1 | TRBJ1-5 | TRBV18 | CASSPPRTGGAEDQPQHF | TGTGCCAGCTCACCGCCGAGGACAGGGGGCGCCGAAGATCAGCCCCAGCATTTT
. | . | TRBJ2-5 | TRBV5-1 | CASSLGVQGRETQYF | TGCGCCAGCAGCTTGGGAGTACAGGGGAGGGAGACCCAGTACTTC
. | TRBD2 | TRBJ2-1 | TRBV7-9 | CASSLGGKAGGPHEQFF | TGTGCCAGCAGCTTAGGCGGCAAAGCGGGAGGGCCCCATGAGCAGTTCTTC
. | . | TRBJ1-1 | TRBV6-1 | CASRPGRPYTEAFF | TGTGCCAGCAGGCCCGGACGGCCATACACTGAAGCTTTCTTT
. | . | TRBJ1-3 | TRBV19 | CASTGGVLHSGNTIYF | TGTGCCAGTACCGGGGGGGTTCTACACTCTGGAAACACCATATATTTT
. | . | TRBJ2-7 | TRBV7-2 | CASSSDTGNEQYF | TGTGCCAGCAGCTCAGACACAGGTAACGAGCAGTACTTC
few | . | TRBJ2-7 | TRBV5-1 | CASSSRASQEQYF | TGCGCCAGCAGCTCCAGGGCCAGTCAGGAGCAGTACTTC
. | . | TRBJ2-1 | TRBV6-1 | CASTLVHYNEQFF | TGTGCCAGCACTTTGGTGCACTACAATGAGCAGTTCTTC
few | . | TRBJ2-3 | TRBV6-1 | CASSGGQLPTDTQYF | TGTGCCAGCAGTGGGGGCCAATTACCTACAGATACGCAGTATTTT
. | TRBD2 | TRBJ2-7 | TRBV7-3 | CASSLRGEGSEQYF | TGTGCCAGCAGCTTAAGAGGGGAGGGAAGCGAGCAGTACTTC
. | TRBD2 | TRBJ2-7 | TRBV10-3 | CAISESGGSWGEQYF | TGTGCCATCAGTGAGTCTGGCGGGAGCTGGGGGGAGCAGTACTTC
. | . | TRBJ2-3 | TRBV6-8 | CASNSKESTDTQYF | TGTGCCAGCAATTCCAAGGAGAGCACAGATACGCAGTATTTT
. | . | TRBJ2-2 | TRBV2 | CASTRSFTGELFF | TGTGCCAGCACCAGGAGTTTTACCGGGGAGCTGTTTTTT
. | . | TRBJ1-2 | TRBV7-9 | CASSLVPGGPYGYTF | TGTGCCAGCAGCTTAGTGCCCGGGGGGCCCTATGGCTACACCTTC
many | . | TRBJ1-2 | TRBV4-1 | CASSQDSPTGYTF | TGCGCCAGCAGCCAAGATTCCCCGACTGGCTACACCTTC
. | . | TRBJ2-7 | TRBV28 | CASSLGAGTHSYEQYF | TGTGCCAGCAGTTTGGGGGCGGGGACTCACTCCTACGAGCAGTACTTC
few | . | TRBJ2-2 | TRBV19 | CASSGQGITGELFF | TGTGCCAGTAGTGGCCAGGGCATAACCGGGGAGCTGTTTTTT
. | . | TRBJ1-5 | TRBV2 | CASRGENNQPQHF | TGTGCCAGCCGCGGTGAAAACAATCAGCCCCAGCATTTT
. | . | TRBJ2-1 | TRBV5-3 | CARSSGTDYEDEQFF | TGTGCCAGAAGCTCCGGGACTGATTATGAGGATGAGCAGTTCTTC
. | . | TRBJ1-1 | TRBV5-1 | CASSLVSGNTEAFF | TGCGCCAGCAGCTTGGTGTCGGGGAACACTGAAGCTTTCTTT
. | . | TRBJ1-5 | TRBV19 | CASSRDKNQPQHF | TGTGCCAGTAGTAGGGACAAAAATCAGCCCCAGCATTTT
. | . | TRBJ2-2 | TRBV4-2 | CASSQDFTGELFF | TGTGCCAGCAGCCAAGATTTCACCGGGGAGCTGTTTTTT
many | . | TRBJ1-1 | TRBV30 | CAWSLGRLNTEAFF | TGTGCCTGGAGTCTTGGACGGTTGAACACTGAAGCTTTCTTT
. | . | TRBJ1-1 | TRBV27 | CASRTRQSLNTEAFF | TGTGCCAGCCGCACCCGACAGTCCTTAAACACTGAAGCTTTCTTT
. | . | TRBJ2-7 | TRBV10-2 | CASRTFTGTAPYEQYF | TGCGCCAGCAGAACTTTTACAGGGACGGCTCCCTACGAGCAGTACTTC
. | TRBD1 | TRBJ1-1 | TRBV5-4 | CASSPGQGSGTEAFF | TGTGCCAGCAGCCCAGGACAGGGTTCGGGCACTGAAGCTTTCTTT
. | . | TRBJ2-7 | TRBV9 | CASSVGSATYEQYF | TGTGCCAGCAGCGTAGGGAGCGCCACCTACGAGCAGTACTTC
. | . | TRBJ1-4 | TRBV5-4 | CASSVDGPGKLFF | TGTGCCAGCAGCGTAGACGGACCGGGTAAACTGTTTTTT
. | . | TRBJ2-7 | TRBV5-6 | CASSSWTGHRGEQYF | TGTGCCAGCAGCTCCTGGACCGGTCATAGAGGCGAGCAGTACTTC
. | . | TRBJ2-1 | TRBV11-3 | CASSLDGTSNEQFF | TGTGCCAGCAGCTTAGATGGGACAAGCAATGAGCAGTTCTTC
. | . | TRBJ2-1 | TRBV7-2 | CASSSPGYNEQFF | TGTGCCAGCAGCTCCCCTGGCTACAATGAGCAGTTCTTC
. | TRBD1 | TRBJ1-2 | TRBV11-2 | CASSSRQGRYGYTF | TGTGCCAGCAGCTCGAGACAGGGTAGGTATGGCTACACCTTC
. | TRBD2 | TRBJ2-2 | TRBV7-7 | CASSLGLAGNTGELFF | TGTGCCAGCAGCTTAGGGCTAGCGGGAAACACCGGGGAGCTGTTTTTT
. | . | TRBJ1-1 | TRBV5-1 | CASRARGGVMNTEAFF | TGCGCCAGCAGAGCAAGGGGAGGGGTTATGAACACTGAAGCTTTCTTT
. | . | TRBJ2-3 | TRBV18 | CASSPKTSYTDTQYF | TGTGCCAGCTCACCAAAGACTAGTTACACAGATACGCAGTATTTT
. | . | TRBJ2-7 | TRBV27 | CASSLFTGREQYF | TGTGCCAGCAGTTTATTCACCGGGCGCGAGCAGTACTTC